This entry lists 24 T cell receptor beta chains sequenced from one sample in a study of T cell responses to AZD1222 COVID-19 vaccine. Using immunoSEQ multiplex PCR, the repertoire was profiled, and TCRdb retains in-frame clones only, with some absent. The sample includes just under 55,000 clones, nearly 90% of them seen just once. The starting material was peripheral blood, obtained on day 0 of AZD1222 vaccination. The receptors were gathered from an adult in good health.

The chain uses TRBV12-3 or TRBV12-4 and TRBJ2-7; D may be TRBD1 (5 bases). V lost 7 bases, J lost 6 bases, and 13 bases lay in between. The length of the CDR3 is 12 residues. CDR3 sequence (DNA): TGTGCCAGCACCCAGCAGGGATCCGAGCAGTACTTC. Translating gives CASTQQGSEQYF.

As DNA, the CDR3 is TGCGCCAGCAGTCAACCCCCAAGATGGAGGAGCAATCAGCCCCAGCATTTT. Residues: CASSQPPRWRSNQPQHF. V usage is TRBV23-1 and J usage is TRBJ1-5; D not resolved. TRBV23-1 is treated as an ORF (open reading frame) with a function not yet certain. V was trimmed by 2 bases and J by 1 base, leaving 15 bases between them. The CDR3 contains 17 residues.

This chain links TRBV18 with TRBJ2-5; D may be TRBD1 (5 bases). Germline lookup yields CDR1 KGHSH and CDR2 LQKENI. With 3 bases removed from V and 0 bases from J, the gap between germline ends came to 8 bases. The CDR3 loop spans 14 amino acids. CDR3 nucleotides: TGTGCCAGCTCACCGGGGCCGTACCAAGAGACCCAGTACTTC. Its protein is CASSPGPYQETQYF.

The rearrangement joins TRBV29-1 to TRBJ2-2; 9 positions match TRBD1. J was trimmed by 2 bases and V by 1 base; bases with no gene match: 5. Germline CDR1 SQVTM, CDR2 ANQGSEA. The CDR3 loop spans 16 amino acids. CDR3 sequence reads: CSVEAVQGANTGELFF. CDR3 sequence (DNA): TGCAGCGTTGAAGCGGTACAGGGGGCTAACACCGGGGAGCTGTTTTTT.

The chain uses TRBV7-9 and TRBJ1-2; 8 nucleotides line up with TRBD1. The CDR3 has 14 amino acids. Germline CDR1 SEHNR, CDR2 FQNEAQ (reference sequence). V gave up 1 base and J gave up 2 bases; unmatched junction bases: 0. The CDR3 DNA follows: TGTGCCAGCAGCTTAGGGACAGGGAACTATGGCTACACCTTC. It encodes CASSLGTGNYGYTF.

The rearrangement joins TRBV7-9 to TRBJ1-3, with D hard to call. The ends were cut back, 11 bases at V and 0 bases at J, with 11 bases in the middle. The germline V gene encodes CDR1 SEHNR and CDR2 FQNEAQ (reference sequence). CDR3 length: 13 amino acids. This CDR3 reads CALGQDSGNTIYF. CDR3 DNA: TGTGCCCTCGGGCAAGACTCTGGAAACACCATATATTTT.

The CDR3 nucleotides read TGTGCCAGCAGCTTCCTATTTAGTAACACCGGGGAGCTGTTTTTT. The encoded protein is CASSFLFSNTGELFF. The genes are TRBV11-2 and TRBJ2-2; D remains unclear. CDR1 and CDR2 (germline): SGHAT, FQNNGV. The CDR3 loop spans 15 amino acids. The ends were cut back, 3 bases at V and 2 bases at J, with 10 bases in the middle.

The chain joins TRBV19 to TRBJ1-2; no clear D. Trimming left V 4 bases short and J 8 bases short, with 17 bases between. The germline CDR1 and CDR2 sequences are LNHDA and SQIVND (reference sequence). The CDR3 length is 14 residues. CDR3 protein: CASSTRWEEEGYTF. CDR3 DNA sequence: TGTGCCAGTAGTACCCGATGGGAAGAGGAAGGCTACACCTTC. The variable domain in full, with the rest retrieved from reference TRBV19 and TRBJ1-2, is DGGITQSPKYLFRKEGQNVTLSCEQNLNHDAMYWYRQDPGQGLRLIYYSQIVNDFQKGDIAEGYSVSREKKESFPLTVTSAQKNPTAFYLCASSTRWEEEGYTFGSGTRLTVV.

The rearrangement uses TRBV7-2 and TRBJ2-1; 13 bases fit TRBD2. The CDR3 extends over 15 amino acids. Germline lookup yields CDR1 SGHTA and CDR2 FQGNSA. V lost 5 bases and J lost 10; bases outside the gene matches: 8. This CDR3 is CASSPRLAGGWEQFF. DNA for the CDR3: TGTGCCAGCAGCCCAAGACTAGCGGGGGGCTGGGAGCAGTTCTTC. The full variable domain, rest sourced from reference TRBV7-2 and TRBJ2-1, is GAGVSQSPSNKVTEKGKDVELRCDPISGHTALYWYRQSLGQGLEFLIYFQGNSAPDKSGLPSDRFSAERTGGSVSTLTIQRTQQEDSAVYLCASSPRLAGGWEQFFGPGTRLTVL.

V gene TRBV7-2 combines with J gene TRBJ2-3; D uncertain. Germline-derived CDR1 and CDR2 are SGHTA and FQGNSA. The ends were cut back, 5 bases at V and 0 bases at J, with 0 bases in the middle. This CDR3 comprises 11 residues. Written as DNA, the CDR3 is TGTGCCAGCAGCAGCACAGATACGCAGTATTTT. Translating gives CASSSTDTQYF.

The gene calls are TRBV6-5 and TRBJ1-1, with no clear D. Germline V gene lookup returns CDR1 MNHEY and CDR2 SVGAGI. CDR3 length equals 12 residues. V shed 0 bases and J shed 6 bases, with 5 bases lying between them. The DNA of the CDR3 is TGTGCCAGCAGTTACTCCGGTTCTGAAGCTTTCTTT. Amino acid sequence: CASSYSGSEAFF.

The V and J genes are TRBV29-1 and TRBJ1-2, with D possibly matching TRBD1 (6 bases). The V gene's germline CDR1 is SQVTM and CDR2 ANQGSEA. The CDR3 runs to 13 residues. Trimming removed 4 bases from V and 8 bases from J, with 17 bases in between. The CDR3 spells CSVGGFGGGGYTF. CDR3 sequence (DNA): TGCAGCGTTGGGGGCTTCGGGGGCGGCGGCTACACCTTC.

The chain is built from TRBV5-1 and TRBJ1-6; D gene unclear. This CDR3 has 16 residues. Between the trimmed V and J ends, which lost 1 base and 3 bases, there was a span of 11 bases. Germline CDR1 and CDR2: SGHRS and YFSETQ. This chain's CDR3 is CASSLYSRGYNSPLHF. CDR3 coding DNA: TGCGCCAGCAGCTTGTATTCTAGAGGCTATAATTCACCCCTCCACTTT.

The chain is built from TRBV19 and TRBJ2-5, with D possibly matching TRBD1 (6 bases). This CDR3 contains 16 residues. CDR1 and CDR2 from the germline V gene are LNHDA and SQIVND (reference sequence). V lost 5 bases to trimming and J lost 6 bases, with 22 bases between them. This CDR3 is CASSLNQKDSRKTQYF. In DNA, the CDR3 is TGTGCCAGTAGTCTAAATCAGAAGGACAGTCGGAAGACCCAGTACTTC.

The chain couples TRBV6-5 to TRBJ2-3; D is possibly TRBD1 (8 bases). This CDR3 region has 15 residues. The ends were cut back, 8 bases at V and 2 bases at J, with 17 bases in the middle. The germline V gene has CDR1 MNHEY and CDR2 SVGAGI. CDR3: CASCTQGGNTDTQYF. The CDR3 region has the DNA TGTGCCAGCTGTACACAGGGGGGGAACACAGATACGCAGTATTTT.

This clone was seen more than once but under ten times. The CDR3, as DNA: TGTGCCAGCAGCTTGGGAGGGATCTTCACTGAAGCTTTCTTT. Its protein product is CASSLGGIFTEAFF. The chain employs TRBV7-8 and TRBJ1-1; no clear D gene. With 3 bases removed from V and 4 bases from J, the gap between germline ends came to 12 bases. There are 14 residues in the CDR3. Germline V gene sequence: CDR1 SGHVS, CDR2 FQNEAQ.

The J gene is TRBJ2-2, the V gene TRBV6-1, with D possibly being TRBD2 (6 bases). Trimming pared 4 bases from V and 1 base from J, leaving 13 bases between. The germline V gene encodes CDR1 MNHNS and CDR2 SASEGT. This CDR3 has 16 amino acids. CDR3 region: CASSARPRGNTGELFF. The CDR3 DNA is TGTGCCAGCAGTGCCCGGCCGCGGGGGAACACCGGGGAGCTGTTTTTT.

The chain combines TRBV5-1 with TRBJ1-1, with 7 bases matching TRBD1. Germline values: CDR1 SGHRS, CDR2 YFSETQ. The V gene end was trimmed by 6 bases and the J gene end by 1 base; junction bases not matched to a gene: 3. The CDR3 has 13 residues. The CDR3 DNA reads as TGCGCCAGCACGACAGGGACGAACACTGAAGCTTTCTTT. It encodes CASTTGTNTEAFF. The whole variable domain, remainder taken from reference TRBV5-1 and TRBJ1-1, is KAGVTQTPRYLIKTRGQQVTLSCSPISGHRSVSWYQQTPGQGLQFLFEYFSETQRNKGNFPGRFSGRQFSNSRSEMNVSTLELGDSALYLCASTTGTNTEAFFGQGTRLTVV.

This clone has only one observation. The rearrangement joins TRBV2 to TRBJ2-5, with 7 bases fitting TRBD2. Germline loops: CDR1 SNHLY, CDR2 FYNNEI. The CDR3 is made up of 14 amino acids. The trim removed 1 base at V and 5 bases at J, leaving 4 bases unmatched. The CDR3 sequence: CASSEVGRGETQYF. CDR3 in DNA: TGTGCCAGCAGTGAAGTTGGGAGGGGTGAGACCCAGTACTTC.

CDR3 loop: CASRTRQGWQETQYF. The CDR3 nucleotides read TGTGCCAGCAGGACTAGACAGGGCTGGCAAGAGACCCAGTACTTC. The chain combines TRBV28 with TRBJ2-5; possible D gene TRBD1, 7 bases. The germline V and J ends were trimmed by 6 bases and 2 bases, with 16 bases remaining between them. The length of the CDR3 is 15 residues. In germline, CDR1 is MDHEN, CDR2 SYDVKM.

Only one count was recorded for this clone. The chain joins TRBV5-1 to TRBJ2-2; D remains unclear. CDR3 length: 15 residues. CDR1 and CDR2 from the germline V gene are SGHRS and YFSETQ. The V gene lost 0 bases and the J gene lost 6 bases, with 12 bases spanning the gap. CDR3 nucleotide sequence: TGCGCCAGCAGCTTGGACATCGGTGGGGCCGGGGAGCTGTTTTTT. Translating gives CASSLDIGGAGELFF.

This clone was seen only a few times. This chain connects TRBV30 to TRBJ1-5, with D perhaps TRBD1 (6 bases). The CDR3 loop spans 13 amino acids. Germline lookup yields CDR1 GTSNPN and CDR2 SVGIG (reference sequence). With 2 bases removed from V and 4 bases from J, the gap between germline ends came to 9 bases. The CDR3 nucleotides read TGTGCCTGGAGTATAGGGGGGAATCAGCCCCAGCATTTT. Amino acids: CAWSIGGNQPQHF.

The rearrangement uses TRBV4-2 and TRBJ2-3; D may be TRBD1 (5 bases). The V and J ends lost 4 bases and 3 bases respectively, with 11 bases between them. This CDR3 region has 14 residues. Germline CDR1 reads LGHNA; CDR2 reads YNFKEQ. Written as DNA, the CDR3 is TGTGCCAGCAGCCGTCCTCAGGGTACAGATACGCAGTATTTT. Translated: CASSRPQGTDTQYF.

The rearrangement links TRBV7-9 to TRBJ1-1, with unresolved D. This CDR3 comprises 13 residues. The ends were cut back, 7 bases at V and 3 bases at J, with 12 bases in the middle. From germline, CDR1 is SEHNR and CDR2 FQNEAQ (reference sequence). The DNA of the CDR3 is TGTGCCAGCACCCAGGACCGACACACTGAAGCTTTCTTT. As protein: CASTQDRHTEAFF.